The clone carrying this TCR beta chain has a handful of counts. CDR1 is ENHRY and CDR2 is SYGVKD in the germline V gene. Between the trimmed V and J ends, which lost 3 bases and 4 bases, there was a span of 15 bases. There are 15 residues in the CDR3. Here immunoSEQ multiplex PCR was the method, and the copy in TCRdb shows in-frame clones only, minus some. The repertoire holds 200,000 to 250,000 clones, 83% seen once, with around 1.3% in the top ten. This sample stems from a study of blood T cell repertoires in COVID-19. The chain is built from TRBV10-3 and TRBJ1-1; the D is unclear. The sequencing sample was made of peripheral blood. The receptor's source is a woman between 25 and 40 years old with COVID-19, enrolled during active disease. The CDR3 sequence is CAISDPYELSTEAFF. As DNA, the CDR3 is TGTGCCATCAGTGACCCCTACGAACTTTCCACTGAAGCTTTCTTT.